The T cell receptor (beta chain) described here comes from a study of human T cells and chemical hapten exposure (dated by TCRdb to the early 2020s). In terms of the full investigation: The libraries were sequenced as a pool, and the TCR yield per sample differed mostly because of small variations in library volumes within the pool. This study followed changes in the peripheral blood TCR repertoire in vivo during primary and secondary sensitization of alopecia patients to the hapten diphenylcyclopropenone (DPC). Each blood RNA sample was used to sequence both TCR alpha and TCR beta chains. Here is what the overall study found, with its caveats: The number of TCRs above 1 in 1000 frequency did not change with DPC sensitization; there was no evidence of global repertoire structure alterations. Repeated subsampling changed both the strength of the expansion versus patch-test correlation and the threshold at which that correlation became significant.

The sample holds a few counts of this clonotype. What antigen it recognizes has not been identified. Qualities for individual bases were not recorded, and no much larger clone is one base off. V is shortened by 2 bases, J by 5 bases, and the region joining them spans 12 bases. The CDR3, cysteine through phenylalanine, is 14 amino acids long. The CDR3 DNA has 42 bases and is translated from base 1. Total RNA was extracted from unfractionated whole blood collected in Tempus Blood RNA tubes. During library preparation, unique molecular identifiers were attached to individual cDNA molecules so that TCRs could be counted quantitatively and reproducibly. Regarding the original processing steps: Samples had a median of roughly 91,000 TCRs, with a range from roughly 23,224 to 750,000. The Decombinator software suite was used to annotate V, J and CDR3 in the TCR reads. For the PS versus PT1 abundance plots, all samples were subsampled to the same number of TCRs (28,000). TCRs were defined as expanded if absent before sensitization and observed at least eight times at the 2-week time point. Starting from the raw public reads, TCRdb applied fastp trimming at Q25, assembled clones with MiXCR and retained in-frame beta chains. Records with the same CDR3 protein are collapsed into one entry carrying the most frequent genes and DNA. These V and J calls are TCRdb output, not the study's own analysis. The sample table contains fewer than 300 distinct CDR3 sequences; only one count was recorded for 54% of them. Jointly, the top ten make up around 15% of the sample.

The TCR originated in a human donor who had alopecia or was a healthy volunteer (not recorded which). Some clones in this sample may be carry-over from other donors' samples. This table probably holds off-target reads from a library built for another chain. The chain joins TRBV12-3 or TRBV12-4 to TRBJ2-5, with an unclear D gene assignment. Sequenced input: whole blood. Read as DNA, the sequence is TGTGCCAGCAGTTTACGGACCGTTGGCGAGACCCAGTACTTC. Translated, it reads CASSLRTVGETQYF.